This TCR beta chain emerged from a study of blood T cell repertoires in COVID-19. Study-wide context: Sources were T cells, B-cell-depleted T cells, or PBMCs; the material itself was cDNA or gDNA.

Those enrolled, adults aged about 18 to 89 years, came from some 25 US areas. This clone appeared a single time. After removal of 4 bases from V and 4 bases from J, the junction contained 14 bases not matched to a gene. The CDR3 spans 16 residues. The germline CDR1 and CDR2 sequences are GTSNPN and SVGIG (reference sequence). Original methodology: Nucleated cell counts were estimated from reference gene primer amplification. The method was immunoSEQ multiplex PCR; TCRdb's version includes in-frame clones alone and lacks a portion of them. V, J and clone size were drawn from that table, and D and trimming were deduced from the DNA. The sample shows over 120,000 clones, roughly 85% of them seen only once.

This TCR was sampled from a woman in her forties or fifties who had recovered from COVID-19. This chain joins TRBV30 and TRBJ2-7, with TRBD1 identical over 9 bases. The material sequenced was PBMCs or T cells enriched from blood (not recorded which). The CDR3 spells CAWTPGQGSRRYEQYF. For the CDR3, the DNA is TGTGCCTGGACTCCGGGACAGGGTTCCCGGAGGTACGAGCAGTACTTC.